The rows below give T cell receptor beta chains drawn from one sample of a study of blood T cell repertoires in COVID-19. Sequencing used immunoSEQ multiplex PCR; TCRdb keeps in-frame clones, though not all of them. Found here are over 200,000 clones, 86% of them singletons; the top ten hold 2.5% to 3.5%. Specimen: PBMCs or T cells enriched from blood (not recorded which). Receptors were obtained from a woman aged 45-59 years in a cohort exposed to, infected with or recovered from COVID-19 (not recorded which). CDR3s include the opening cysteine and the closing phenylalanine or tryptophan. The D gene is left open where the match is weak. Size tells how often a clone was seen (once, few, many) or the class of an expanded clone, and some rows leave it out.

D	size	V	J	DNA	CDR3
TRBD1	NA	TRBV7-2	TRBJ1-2	TGTGCCAGCAGCGGGGACAGGAGATATGGCTACACCTTC	CASSGDRRYGYTF
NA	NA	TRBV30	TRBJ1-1	TGTGCCTGGTCCAGGGACTCGAACACTGAAGCTTTCTTT	CAWSRDSNTEAFF
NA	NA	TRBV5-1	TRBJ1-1	TGCGCCAGCACTGTACAGGGGAACACTGAAGCTTTCTTT	CASTVQGNTEAFF
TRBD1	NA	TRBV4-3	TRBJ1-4	TGCGCCAGCAGCCCCTCCGACAGGGGCGGTCGGGAAAAACTGTTTTTT	CASSPSDRGGREKLFF
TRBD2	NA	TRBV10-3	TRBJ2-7	TGTGCCATCATTCAGCGGGGGGGCCTCTACGAGCAGTACTTC	CAIIQRGGLYEQYF
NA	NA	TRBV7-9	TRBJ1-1	TGTGCCAGCAGCTCAGGGTCAGGGAACACTGAAGCTTTCTTT	CASSSGSGNTEAFF
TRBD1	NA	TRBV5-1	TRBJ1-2	TGCGCCAGCAGCTCAGGAAGGACAGGGAACTATGGCTACACCTTC	CASSSGRTGNYGYTF
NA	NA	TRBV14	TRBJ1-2	TGTGCCAGCAGCCAAGGAGGGAACTATGGCTACACCTTC	CASSQGGNYGYTF
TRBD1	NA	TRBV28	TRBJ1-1	TGTGCCAGCAGTTTATCATGGCGCACAGGGGGCACTGAAGCTTTCTTT	CASSLSWRTGGTEAFF
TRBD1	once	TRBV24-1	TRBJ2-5	TGTGCCACCAGTGACCCCGGACAGGGCTCGGAGACCCAGTACTTC	CATSDPGQGSETQYF
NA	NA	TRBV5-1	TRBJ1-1	TGCGCCAGCAGCAACACAGGGTCCGGGTACACTGAAGCTTTCTTT	CASSNTGSGYTEAFF
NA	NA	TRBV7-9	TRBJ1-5	TGTGCCAGCAGCTTAGGTGGGGGGGAGAATCAGCCCCAGCATTTT	CASSLGGGENQPQHF
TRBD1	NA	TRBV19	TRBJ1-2	TGTGCCAGTAGTATAGATCGAGGACAGGGGGCGCAGGACTATGGCTACACCTTC	CASSIDRGQGAQDYGYTF
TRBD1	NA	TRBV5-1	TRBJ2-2	TGCGCCAGCAGCTTTACAGGGGTGAACACCGGGGAGCTGTTTTTT	CASSFTGVNTGELFF